The 21 T cell receptor beta chains listed next were all sequenced from one sample in a study of shared T cell receptors in the human thymus. Some clones are missing from TCRdb's copy, which holds only in-frame ones; the method was immunoSEQ multiplex PCR. The sample contains hundreds of thousands of clones, 70% to 90% of which appear only once. This same sample was also taken into another study, of human thymus T cells.

Sample: thymocytes. These receptor sequences come from a girl in the first two years of life with a congenital heart defect.

V usage is TRBV2 and J usage is TRBJ2-2; 7 bases agree with TRBD2. This CDR3 is 16 amino acids long. CDR1 is SNHLY and CDR2 is FYNNEI in the germline V gene. V was clipped by 4 bases and J by 4 bases; unmatched bases: 9. The chain's CDR3 is CASSASGVSTTGELFF. As DNA, the CDR3 is TGTGCCAGCAGTGCCAGCGGGGTCAGCACCACCGGGGAGCTGTTTTTT.

The chain is built from TRBV28 and TRBJ1-2; maybe TRBD1 (5 bases). Germline CDR1 reads MDHEN; CDR2 reads SYDVKM. The CDR3 is 18 residues long. V dropped 7 bases and J dropped 13 bases, with 37 bases sitting between them. The CDR3 loop is CASTTAGGCGFRPHWGTF. As DNA, the CDR3 is TGTGCCAGCACCACCGCGGGGGGTTGTGGGTTTCGGCCCCACTGGGGCACCTTC.

This sequence joins TRBV5-1 and TRBJ2-7, with D maybe TRBD1 (5 bases). CDR3 length: 16 residues. Trimming shortened V by 3 bases and J by 6 bases, and 22 bases separated the two germline ends. Germline CDR1 is SGHRS and CDR2 is YFSETQ. DNA for the CDR3: TGCGCCAGCAGCTCACAGCCCCCAACAGGACCTAGCGAGCAGTACTTC. Translation: CASSSQPPTGPSEQYF.

The CDR3 sequence: CASSGGLAGVKVTDTQYF. CDR3 DNA sequence: TGTGCCAGCAGTGGGGGACTAGCGGGGGTTAAGGTCACAGATACGCAGTATTTT. This chain links TRBV2 with TRBJ2-3, with 14 bases aligning to TRBD2. Germline assignment: CDR1 SNHLY and CDR2 FYNNEI. The V and J ends lost 4 bases and 2 bases, in that order; junction bases with no gene match: 8. The CDR3 has 18 residues.

The V gene is TRBV5-6, the J gene TRBJ1-6, with D unclear. V lost 0 bases and J lost 10, with 8 bases in between. CDR1 is SGHDT, CDR2 YYEEEE, per germline. This CDR3 comprises 13 residues. The CDR3, as DNA: TGTGCCAGCAGCTTGGTTCGGCGGTCACCCCTCCACTTT. This sequence encodes CASSLVRRSPLHF. The entire variable domain, with the rest obtained from reference TRBV5-6 and TRBJ1-6, is as follows: DAGVTQSPTHLIKTRGQQVTLRCSPKSGHDTVSWYQQALGQGPQFIFQYYEEEERQRGNFPDRFSGHQFPNYSSELNVNALLLGDSALYLCASSLVRRSPLHFGNGTRLTVT.

The chain links TRBV29-1 to TRBJ2-3, with 11 bases fitting TRBD1. The V and J ends lost 3 bases and 4 bases, in that order; junction bases with no gene match: 12. CDR3 length: 17 residues. Germline CDR1 SQVTM, CDR2 ANQGSEA. The CDR3 DNA reads as TGCAGCGTTGATTCTAATGGACAGGGGGCTTTTGCAGATACGCAGTATTTT. This codes for CSVDSNGQGAFADTQYF.

This rearrangement joins TRBV27 to TRBJ1-5, with D tentatively TRBD1 (6 bases). Germline V gene data show CDR1 as MNHEY and CDR2 as SMNVEV (reference sequence). V gave up 6 bases and J gave up 9 bases, with 21 bases separating them. This CDR3 contains 15 residues. CDR3 in amino acids: CASSIQGRGLGPQHF. Written as DNA, the CDR3 is TGTGCCAGCAGCATACAGGGAAGGGGATTGGGGCCCCAGCATTTT.

This clone has a handful of counts. The chain uses TRBV5-6 and TRBJ1-3; 9 bases map to TRBD1. With 1 base clipped from V and 3 bases from J, the junction kept 8 bases outside the gene matches. The length of the CDR3 is 17 residues. Per the germline V gene, CDR1 is SGHDT and CDR2 is YYEEEE. CDR3 sequence: CASSLPDRGKSGNTIYF. The CDR3 region has the DNA TGTGCCAGCAGCTTGCCCGACAGGGGGAAAAGTGGAAACACCATATATTTT.

This chain joins TRBV10-3 and TRBJ1-2; TRBD1 matches at 9 bases. Germline CDR1 ENHRY, CDR2 SYGVKD. This CDR3 has 16 residues. V trimming: 2 bases; J trimming: 5 bases; junction bases outside the gene matches: 9. The CDR3: CAISEPSSGTGYGYTF. The CDR3 region has the DNA TGTGCCATCAGTGAGCCGTCGTCAGGGACAGGGTATGGCTACACCTTC.

The J gene is TRBJ2-7, the V gene TRBV6-1; possible D gene TRBD2, 5 bases. Deletions cut 0 bases from V and 4 bases from J, with 13 bases between. The CDR3 loop spans 15 amino acids. The germline gives CDR1 MNHNS, CDR2 SASEGT. CDR3 in DNA: TGTGCCAGCAGTGAAGCGGGTAGGTGGGAGTACGAGCAGTACTTC. Encoded protein: CASSEAGRWEYEQYF.

The chain links TRBV4-1 to TRBJ2-2; 9 bases align to TRBD1. Germline trimming cut 2 bases from V and 0 bases from J; bases unmatched to any gene: 4. This CDR3 contains 17 residues. Germline assignment: CDR1 MGHRA and CDR2 YSYEKL. The CDR3: CASSQRGQGANTGELFF. CDR3 DNA: TGCGCCAGCAGCCAAAGGGGACAGGGCGCGAACACCGGGGAGCTGTTTTTT.

This chain links TRBV5-1 with TRBJ1-2, with 7 positions matching TRBD1. CDR1 and CDR2 from the germline V gene are SGHRS and YFSETQ. V lost 0 bases to trimming and J lost 1 base; unmatched junction nucleotides: 6. CDR3 length: 16 amino acids. The CDR3 DNA reads as TGCGCCAGCAGCTTGGATAAGACAGGGTATAACTATGGCTACACCTTC. This translates into CASSLDKTGYNYGYTF. The whole variable domain, remainder taken from reference TRBV5-1 and TRBJ1-2, is KAGVTQTPRYLIKTRGQQVTLSCSPISGHRSVSWYQQTPGQGLQFLFEYFSETQRNKGNFPGRFSGRQFSNSRSEMNVSTLELGDSALYLCASSLDKTGYNYGYTFGSGTRLTVV.

The rearrangement joins TRBV6-6 to TRBJ2-3; tentative D call: TRBD1 (5 bases). The germline V and J ends were trimmed by 7 bases and 0 bases, with 14 bases remaining between them. The CDR3 has 15 residues. CDR1 is MNHNY, CDR2 SVGAGI, per germline (reference sequence). CDR3 loop: CASTPEGASTDTQYF. CDR3 nucleotide sequence: TGTGCCAGCACCCCAGAAGGGGCCAGCACAGATACGCAGTATTTT.

The CDR3 here is CASSLDQGGNTIYF. The CDR3 nucleotides are TGTGCCAGCAGCTTGGATCAGGGGGGAAACACCATATATTTT. The V gene is TRBV5-4, the J gene TRBJ1-3; D may be TRBD1 (6 bases). V was trimmed by 0 bases and J by 4 bases, leaving 8 bases between them. There are 14 residues in the CDR3. Looked up from germline, CDR1 is SGHNT and CDR2 is YYREEE (reference sequence).

This chain joins TRBV7-6 and TRBJ2-3; TRBD2 aligns across 11 bases. The J segment lost 6 bases and the V segment lost 3 bases, leaving 11 bases of the junction unmatched. The CDR3 contains 17 residues. Looked up from germline, CDR1 is SGHVS and CDR2 is FNYEAQ. The CDR3 loop is CASSLVGASGGIDTQYF. CDR3 in DNA: TGTGCCAGCAGCTTGGTCGGGGCTAGCGGGGGGATTGATACGCAGTATTTT.

This sequence joins TRBV5-1 and TRBJ1-1, with a weak D call TRBD1 (6 bases). Deletions cut 4 bases from V and 5 bases from J, with 18 bases between. Germline CDR1 and CDR2: SGHRS and YFSETQ. This CDR3 has 15 residues. CDR3 in DNA: TGCGCCAGCAGCCGGAACAGGGATTTAGATACTGAAGCTTTCTTT. Translation gives CASSRNRDLDTEAFF.

The chain joins TRBV19 to TRBJ2-5; TRBD2 matches 14 bases. The CDR3 is made up of 20 amino acids. After removal of 5 bases from V and 0 bases from J, the junction contained 14 bases not matched to a gene. The germline gives CDR1 LNHDA, CDR2 SQIVND (reference sequence). DNA of the CDR3: TGTGCCAGTAGTTCCCTCCCCGGGACTAGCGGGGGAGCATACCAAGAGACCCAGTACTTC. Protein: CASSSLPGTSGGAYQETQYF.

This clone was detected a few times. The rearrangement uses TRBV5-6 and TRBJ2-7; a weak D match, TRBD1 (6 bases). The CDR3 contains 15 residues. Trimming removed 1 base at V and 9 bases at J, with 20 bases between. Germline V gives CDR1 SGHDT, CDR2 YYEEEE. The CDR3 DNA reads TGTGCCAGCAGCTTGCCAGGGGACATCCGTCAGGGGCAGTACTTC. Translating it yields CASSLPGDIRQGQYF.

V gene TRBV6-5 combines with J gene TRBJ2-5, with TRBD2 identical over 7 bases. This CDR3 spans 12 amino acids. CDR1 is MNHEY, CDR2 SVGAGI, per germline. V was pared by 6 bases and J by 5 bases, with 3 bases of the junction left unmatched. The CDR3 DNA is TGTGCCAGCAGGACCGGGGGGGAGACCCAGTACTTC. Amino acid sequence: CASRTGGETQYF.

The chain uses TRBV27 and TRBJ1-1, with 8 bases that match TRBD1. Germline V gene lookup returns CDR1 MNHEY and CDR2 SMNVEV (reference sequence). V lost 5 bases to trimming and J lost 5 bases; unmatched junction nucleotides: 10. This CDR3 region has 15 residues. The CDR3 loop reads CASSRQTGEGTEAFF. For the CDR3, the DNA is TGTGCCAGCAGTCGACAGACAGGGGAGGGGACTGAAGCTTTCTTT.

The J gene is TRBJ2-1, the V gene TRBV5-1, with 13 bases aligning to TRBD2. CDR1 is SGHRS, CDR2 YFSETQ, per germline. The length of the CDR3 is 18 residues. The J segment lost 9 bases and the V segment lost 4 bases, leaving 16 bases of the junction unmatched. This CDR3 reads CASSADTSGGGRYGEQFF. The CDR3 DNA follows: TGCGCCAGCAGCGCAGATACTAGCGGGGGGGGTCGGTATGGTGAGCAGTTCTTC.